Following are 29 T cell receptor beta chains from one sample sequenced in a study of T cell responses to AZD1222 COVID-19 vaccine. The data were produced by immunoSEQ multiplex PCR, yet TCRdb's version contains in-frame clones alone and is incomplete. Of some 130,000 clones in the sample, approximately 91% were seen once. The sample consisted of peripheral blood, taken 28 days after the second AZD1222 dose. These receptors originate from an adult who received the AZD1222 COVID-19 vaccine.

The genes are TRBV29-1 and TRBJ1-1; weak D call: TRBD1 (5 bases). The CDR3 sequence is 13 residues long. Germline V CDR1 and CDR2: SQVTM, ANQGSEA. The germline V and J ends were trimmed by 7 bases and 1 base, with 13 bases remaining between them. The CDR3 bases are TGCAGCGCGGGACCTGGGGGGAACACTGAAGCTTTCTTT. Translated, it gives CSAGPGGNTEAFF.

This sequence joins TRBV7-9 and TRBJ1-4; 10 nucleotides agree with TRBD1. The germline gives CDR1 SEHNR, CDR2 FQNEAQ (reference sequence). The CDR3 sequence is 16 residues long. Trimming at V came to 5 bases and at J to 8 bases, leaving 11 bases not matched to a gene. CDR3 DNA sequence: TGTGCCAGCAGCCTGCTTGGGACAGGGGTGTACGAAAAACTGTTTTTT. It yields the protein CASSLLGTGVYEKLFF.

The V call is TRBV28, the J call TRBJ1-5; D perhaps matches TRBD1 (6 bases). The CDR3 is 15 residues long. V was cut by 7 bases and J by 1 base, with 14 bases left in between. Germline V gene sequence: CDR1 MDHEN, CDR2 SYDVKM. The CDR3 here is CASTQQGRSNQPQHF. The CDR3 DNA sequence: TGTGCCAGCACCCAACAGGGTCGGAGCAATCAGCCCCAGCATTTT.

The V and J genes are TRBV6-6 and TRBJ2-1, with TRBD2 identical over 12 bases. Trimming took 10 bases from V and 3 from J; bases not matched to a gene: 22. CDR1 is MNHNY and CDR2 is SVGAGI in the germline V gene (reference sequence). The CDR3 has 20 residues. The CDR3 DNA reads as TGTGCCACCAGCCTACGAACAGGGAACCTAGCGGGAGGGCACTACAATGAGCAGTTCTTC. This codes for CATSLRTGNLAGGHYNEQFF.

The rearrangement joins TRBV19 to TRBJ2-7, with D possibly matching TRBD1 (6 bases). V was clipped by 11 bases and J by 5 bases, with 19 bases between them. From germline, CDR1 is LNHDA and CDR2 SQIVND (reference sequence). CDR3 length: 13 residues. The CDR3: CACSPDRFHEQYF. For the CDR3, the DNA is TGTGCCTGCTCCCCCGACAGGTTCCACGAGCAGTACTTC.

The rearrangement uses TRBV6-4 and TRBJ2-7; TRBD1 matches at 7 bases. The CDR3 extends over 14 amino acids. Germline-derived CDR1 and CDR2 are MRHNA and SNTAGT. J lost 1 base, V lost 8 bases, and 8 bases had no gene match. CDR3 DNA: TGTGCCAGCCTATCGGGACAGAGATCCTACGAGCAGTACTTC. It specifies CASLSGQRSYEQYF.

V usage is TRBV9 and J usage is TRBJ2-7; unclear D gene. CDR1 is SGDLS and CDR2 is YYNGEE in the germline V gene. This CDR3 has 14 amino acids. V lost 4 bases and J lost 0, with 11 bases in between. The CDR3 is CASSPAVYSYEQYF. The DNA of the CDR3 is TGTGCCAGCAGCCCAGCAGTCTACTCCTACGAGCAGTACTTC. The variable domain in full, with the rest retrieved from reference TRBV9 and TRBJ2-7, is DSGVTQTPKHLITATGQRVTLRCSPRSGDLSVYWYQQSLDQGLQFLIQYYNGEERAKGNILERFSAQQFPDLHSELNLSSLELGDSALYFCASSPAVYSYEQYFGPGTRLTVT.

This chain uses TRBV6-5 with TRBJ2-6; TRBD1 might be the D (5 bases). Per the germline V gene, CDR1 is MNHEY and CDR2 is SVGAGI. Trimming cost V 8 bases and J 2 bases, with 10 bases left between them. This CDR3 comprises 14 residues. The CDR3 nucleotides are TGTGCCAGCCCAGGGTTCACTGGGGCCAACGTCCTGACTTTC. It is translated as CASPGFTGANVLTF.

This chain uses TRBV5-4 with TRBJ1-1; the match to TRBD1 covers 8 bases. The CDR3 runs to 14 residues. Looked up from germline, CDR1 is SGHNT and CDR2 is YYREEE (reference sequence). J gave up 4 bases and V 5 bases, and 7 bases lay outside the gene matches. The CDR3 DNA is TGTGCCAGCAGTTCTAACAGGGGGATCACTGAAGCTTTCTTT. Its protein product is CASSSNRGITEAFF.

The chain has TRBV7-2 and TRBJ1-2; no reliable D call. This CDR3 is 12 amino acids long. From germline, CDR1 is SGHTA and CDR2 FQGNSA. Trimming pared 1 base from V and 6 bases from J, leaving 6 bases between. CDR3 residues: CASSLEGHGYTF. Here the CDR3 DNA reads TGTGCCAGCAGCTTAGAGGGCCATGGCTACACCTTC. The full variable domain, with the rest looked up from reference TRBV7-2 and TRBJ1-2, is GAGVSQSPSNKVTEKGKDVELRCDPISGHTALYWYRQSLGQGLEFLIYFQGNSAPDKSGLPSDRFSAERTGGSVSTLTIQRTQQEDSAVYLCASSLEGHGYTFGSGTRLTVV.

This clone came up once. J is TRBJ1-2 and V is TRBV5-1; D remains unclear. The CDR3 covers 14 residues. CDR1 is SGHRS, CDR2 YFSETQ, per germline. V was clipped by 4 bases and J by 4 bases, with 14 bases between them. CDR3 DNA sequence: TGCGCCAGCAGCGATGAGACGGGAGCCTATGGCTACACCTTC. As protein: CASSDETGAYGYTF.

This chain uses TRBV28 with TRBJ2-7; D perhaps matches TRBD2 (7 bases). CDR1 and CDR2 from the germline V gene are MDHEN and SYDVKM. The germline V and J ends were trimmed by 3 bases and 5 bases, with 11 bases remaining between them. The CDR3 is 13 residues long. The CDR3 protein is CASSLGGRDEQYF. CDR3 bases: TGTGCCAGCAGTTTGGGGGGGCGCGACGAGCAGTACTTC.

This clone was found once. The chain employs TRBV7-8 and TRBJ2-3; D gene uncertain. V gave up 2 bases and J gave up 4 bases, with 10 bases separating them. Looked up from germline, CDR1 is SGHVS and CDR2 is FQNEAQ. This CDR3 has 14 amino acids. The CDR3 nucleotides are TGTGCCAGCAGCTTACTGGGTCGGCCAGATACGCAGTATTTT. Translated: CASSLLGRPDTQYF. Full variable domain (rest looked up from reference TRBV7-8 and TRBJ2-3): GAGVSQSPRYKVAKRGQDVALRCDPISGHVSLFWYQQALGQGPEFLTYFQNEAQLDKSGLPSDRFFAERPEGSVSTLKIQRTQQEDSAVYLCASSLLGRPDTQYFGPGTRLTVL.

The chain links TRBV5-6 to TRBJ1-1, with D unclear. The CDR3 sequence is 12 residues long. V was shortened by 4 bases and J by 3 bases, with 7 bases between the two germline ends. Germline V gene data show CDR1 as SGHDT and CDR2 as YYEEEE. In DNA form, the CDR3 reads TGTGCCAGCAGCCTTGAGGACACTGAAGCTTTCTTT. Its protein is CASSLEDTEAFF.

J is TRBJ1-5 and V is TRBV28; 10 bases agree with TRBD1. Germline trimming cut 5 bases from V and 6 bases from J; bases unmatched to any gene: 4. Germline assignment: CDR1 MDHEN and CDR2 SYDVKM. The CDR3 runs 14 residues. The CDR3 loop reads CASSDDRGRQPQHF. The CDR3 DNA reads TGTGCCAGCAGTGACGACAGGGGGCGTCAGCCCCAGCATTTT.

This clone was observed a handful of times. The rearrangement uses TRBV5-4 and TRBJ1-2, with D hard to call. Germline CDR1 reads SGHNT; CDR2 reads YYREEE (reference sequence). V was cut by 0 bases and J by 8 bases, with 8 bases left in between. CDR3 length: 12 amino acids. The DNA for the CDR3 is TGTGCCAGCAGCTTGGTTGGGGAGGGCTACACCTTC. Protein product: CASSLVGEGYTF. Full variable domain (outside the CDR3, taken from reference TRBV5-4 and TRBJ1-2): ETGVTQSPTHLIKTRGQQVTLRCSSQSGHNTVSWYQQALGQGPQFIFQYYREEENGRGNFPPRFSGLQFPNYSSELNVNALELDDSALYLCASSLVGEGYTFGSGTRLTVV.

This sequence joins TRBV30 and TRBJ1-6; tentative D call: TRBD1 (6 bases). V lost 4 bases and J lost 9, with 19 bases in between. The germline gives CDR1 GTSNPN, CDR2 SVGIG (reference sequence). The CDR3 extends over 15 amino acids. In DNA, the CDR3 is TGTGCCTGGATCACGACAGGTTATTCGGCTTCACCCCTCCACTTT. It is translated as CAWITTGYSASPLHF.

The count of this clone is one. The chain employs TRBV5-8 and TRBJ2-7, with a possible D match to TRBD2 (6 bases). Trimming took 8 bases from V and 6 from J, leaving 21 bases between them. The CDR3 contains 14 residues. Germline CDR1 reads SGHTS; CDR2 reads YDEGEE. The CDR3 region has the DNA TGTGCCAGTTTTCCGCGGGGAGTCGGGATCGAGCAGTACTTC. It specifies CASFPRGVGIEQYF.

The chain links TRBV5-6 to TRBJ2-3; unclear D gene. The CDR3 runs to 13 residues. CDR1 is SGHDT and CDR2 is YYEEEE in the germline V gene. V was cut by 1 base and J by 1 base, with 4 bases left in between. The CDR3 DNA reads TGTGCCAGCAGCTTGAAGGGCACAGATACGCAGTATTTT. It codes for CASSLKGTDTQYF.

The chain is built from TRBV6-5 and TRBJ2-7; D remains ambiguous. Germline V gene sequence: CDR1 MNHEY, CDR2 SVGAGI. This CDR3 spans 13 amino acids. Trimming took off 4 bases at V and 2 bases at J, with 9 bases between the two ends. The CDR3 spells CASSFGATYEQYF. The CDR3 region has the DNA TGTGCCAGCAGTTTTGGAGCAACCTACGAGCAGTACTTC.

The chain combines TRBV30 with TRBJ1-2; the match to TRBD1 covers 7 bases. Germline values: CDR1 GTSNPN, CDR2 SVGIG (reference sequence). CDR3 length equals 13 residues. Germline trimming cut 3 bases from V and 2 bases from J; bases unmatched to any gene: 3. The CDR3 reads CAWSEGANYGYTF. The CDR3 DNA reads TGTGCCTGGAGCGAGGGGGCGAACTATGGCTACACCTTC.

V gene TRBV6-1 combines with J gene TRBJ1-4, with unresolved D. This CDR3 is 13 amino acids long. Germline CDR1 reads MNHNS; CDR2 reads SASEGT. The V end was cut by 1 base, the J end by 6 bases, with 6 bases between. CDR3 loop: CASSEGQYEKLFF. In nucleotides, the CDR3 is TGTGCCAGCAGTGAAGGCCAGTATGAAAAACTGTTTTTT.

The chain links TRBV30 to TRBJ2-2; D uncertain. The CDR3 extends over 14 amino acids. Germline CDR1 is GTSNPN and CDR2 is SVGIG (reference sequence). Deletions cut 2 bases from V and 2 bases from J, with 9 bases between. As DNA, the CDR3 is TGTGCCTGGAGTAGCCCTAGTAACACCGGGGAGCTGTTTTTT. Translated, it gives CAWSSPSNTGELFF.

The gene calls are TRBV5-6 and TRBJ2-7, with TRBD2 identical over 7 bases. Germline values: CDR1 SGHDT, CDR2 YYEEEE. The junction had 13 bases not matched to a gene; V was cut back by 1 base and J by 3 bases. This CDR3 comprises 17 residues. The chain's CDR3 is CASSLRGTLREYYEQYF. For the CDR3, the DNA is TGTGCCAGCAGCTTGAGGGGTACTTTGCGGGAGTACTACGAGCAGTACTTC.

The chain links TRBV27 to TRBJ1-1; a weak D match, TRBD1 (6 bases). Germline V CDR1 and CDR2: MNHEY, SMNVEV (reference sequence). V was cut by 4 bases and J by 6 bases, with 12 bases left in between. CDR3 length equals 13 residues. CDR3 nucleotide sequence: TGTGCCAGCAGTTGGGGGGCGTGGTCTGAAGCTTTCTTT. This gives the protein CASSWGAWSEAFF.

On this clone: The junction departs from germline at one end; a sequencing error may be responsible. The gene calls are TRBV19 and TRBJ2-7, with TRBD2 as a possible D gene (5 bases). This CDR3 spans 11 amino acids. Germline loops: CDR1 LNHDA, CDR2 SQIVND (reference sequence). This CDR3 reads CASSQWPAVAF. In DNA, the CDR3 is TGTGCCAGTAGTCAGTGGCCAGCGGTCGCCTTC.

The chain uses TRBV3-1 (or the pseudogene TRBV3-2) and TRBJ2-7; TRBD1 is a possible D gene (5 bases). The CDR3 totals 16 residues. Germline values: CDR1 LGHDT, CDR2 YNNKEL (reference sequence). With 0 bases removed from V and 0 bases from J, the gap between germline ends came to 12 bases. The CDR3 region is CASSQEDNLSSYEQYF. CDR3 in DNA: TGTGCCAGCAGCCAAGAGGACAACCTAAGCTCCTACGAGCAGTACTTC.

This chain links TRBV30 with TRBJ1-1; 7 nucleotides line up with TRBD1. Unmatched junction bases numbered 4, after V lost 6 bases and J lost 0 bases. Germline CDR1 is GTSNPN and CDR2 is SVGIG (reference sequence). This CDR3 has 13 amino acids. The chain's CDR3 is CACQQGVNTEAFF. CDR3 sequence (DNA): TGTGCCTGTCAGCAGGGGGTGAACACTGAAGCTTTCTTT.

The chain has TRBV5-4 and TRBJ1-1; D is ambiguous. The germline V and J ends were trimmed by 7 bases and 4 bases, with 17 bases remaining between them. The CDR3 consists of 14 residues. Germline CDR1 is SGHNT and CDR2 is YYREEE (reference sequence). The CDR3 reads CASSPGYAITEAFF. CDR3 nucleotides: TGTGCCAGCTCTCCGGGTTATGCGATCACTGAAGCTTTCTTT. Together with reference TRBV5-4 and TRBJ1-1, the CDR3 gives the full variable domain: ETGVTQSPTHLIKTRGQQVTLRCSSQSGHNTVSWYQQALGQGPQFIFQYYREEENGRGNFPPRFSGLQFPNYSSELNVNALELDDSALYLCASSPGYAITEAFFGQGTRLTVV.